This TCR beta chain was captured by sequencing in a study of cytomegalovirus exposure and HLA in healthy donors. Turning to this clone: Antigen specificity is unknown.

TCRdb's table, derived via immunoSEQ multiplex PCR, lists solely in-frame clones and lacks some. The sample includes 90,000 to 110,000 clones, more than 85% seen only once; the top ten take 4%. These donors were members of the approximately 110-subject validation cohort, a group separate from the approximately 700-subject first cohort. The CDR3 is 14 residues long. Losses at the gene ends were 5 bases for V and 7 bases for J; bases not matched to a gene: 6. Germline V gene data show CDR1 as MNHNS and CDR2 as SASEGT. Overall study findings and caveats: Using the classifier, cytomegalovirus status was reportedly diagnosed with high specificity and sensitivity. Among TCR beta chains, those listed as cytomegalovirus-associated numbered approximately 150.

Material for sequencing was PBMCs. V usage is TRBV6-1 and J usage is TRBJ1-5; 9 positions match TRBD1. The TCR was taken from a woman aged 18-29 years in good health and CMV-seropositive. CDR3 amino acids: CASSTDRGGQPQHF. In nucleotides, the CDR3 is TGTGCCAGCAGTACGGACAGGGGTGGCCAGCCCCAGCATTTT.